One sample yielded the 17 T cell receptor beta chains listed below, sequenced in a study of tumor-infiltrating lymphocytes in primary liver carcinoma. It was from 20-30 mg of unsorted bulk tissue that RNA and DNA were co-extracted. TCR beta cDNA came from 400 to 500 ng total RNA, primed with a constant-region primer. The TCR beta library was amplified through three nested multiplex PCR rounds in a modified ARM-PCR procedure. Primers for the first two PCR rounds were TRBV1-TRBV30 forward primers and a C-beta reverse primer (10 cycles per round). One entry per CDR3 protein results from TCRdb running MiXCR on the multiplex PCR reads. The data contain 95,000 to 100,000 distinct CDR3 sequences, about 62% of them singletons. The specimen was liver tumor tissue from sampling region 2. Sample subset: tumor region T2, inferior pole. These receptors originate from a woman aged 55-70 years with primary liver carcinoma and hepatitis B virus infection.

This clonotype was observed many times. This chain connects TRBV7-9 to TRBJ2-7; D is ambiguous. The CDR3 consists of 13 residues. V was clipped by 1 base and J by 6 bases, with 10 bases between them. CDR1 SEHNR and CDR2 FQNEAQ come from the germline V gene (reference sequence). The DNA for the CDR3 is TGTGCCAGCAGCTTAGTTTGGCAGTCCGAGCAGTACTTC. Translating gives CASSLVWQSEQYF.

As for this clonotype: Just one base apart from a much larger clone, this may be a read error. The gene calls are TRBV10-2 and TRBJ2-5; 7 bases are shared with TRBD2. Germline V gene data show CDR1 as WSHSY and CDR2 as SAAADI. This CDR3 is built from 16 residues. The trim removed 3 bases at V and 4 bases at J, leaving 11 bases unmatched. The CDR3 spells CASSEGLAGPRETQYF. The CDR3 DNA reads as TGCGCCAGCAGTGAAGGCTTAGCGGGTCCTCGAGAGACCCAGTACTTC.

This clonotype was found many times. The chain links TRBV14 to TRBJ1-2, with a possible D match to TRBD1 (5 bases). The ends were cut back, 4 bases at V and 3 bases at J, with 15 bases in the middle. The CDR3 extends over 15 amino acids. CDR1 SGHDN and CDR2 FVKESK come from the germline V gene. The CDR3 DNA follows: TGTGCCAGCAGCCCAAAACAGACAGAGTACTATGGCTACACCTTC. As protein: CASSPKQTEYYGYTF.

Details on this clonotype: Germline is not matched at one junction end, which may reflect a read error. In DNA, the CDR3 is TGTGCCACCAGTGACAGGGAAGGTGGCAATCAGCCCCAGCATTTT. Its protein is CATSDREGGNQPQHF. This sequence joins TRBV10-3 and TRBJ1-5; TRBD1 aligns across 7 bases. Per germline, CDR1 ENHRY and CDR2 SYGVKD. The CDR3 spans 15 residues.

Points on this clonotype: Being one base from a much bigger clone, this may be a read error. V usage is TRBV5-1 and J usage is TRBJ2-7, with TRBD2 matching 7 bases. Germline loops: CDR1 SGHRS, CDR2 YFSETQ. The J segment lost 3 bases and the V segment lost 4 bases, leaving 16 bases of the junction unmatched. There are 17 residues in the CDR3. CDR3 coding DNA: TGCGCCAGCAGCCCCTTGTGGGTCGAGCTAGCGGTCTACGAGCAGTACTTC. It is translated as CASSPLWVELAVYEQYF.

A word on this clonotype: A much more abundant neighbour one base away suggests this may be a read error. The chain couples TRBV5-1 to TRBJ2-1, with a weak D call TRBD2 (7 bases). CDR1 is SGHRS and CDR2 is YFSETQ in the germline V gene. The CDR3 covers 14 residues. The CDR3 coding sequence is TGCGACAGCAGCCACGAGGGGGGGGCGTGGGAGCAGTTCTTC. Translating it yields CDSSHEGGAWEQFF.

The CDR3 is CASSHLAGSTDTQYF. CDR3 DNA sequence: TGTGCCAGCAGCCACCTAGCGGGGAGTACAGATACGCAGTATTTT. The V and J genes are TRBV6-6 and TRBJ2-3, with 9 positions matching TRBD2. The J segment lost 3 bases and the V segment lost 6 bases, leaving 7 bases of the junction unmatched. Germline assignment: CDR1 MNHNY and CDR2 SVGAGI (reference sequence). The CDR3 covers 15 residues.

The chain employs TRBV28 and TRBJ2-6; D unclear. The germline CDR1 and CDR2 sequences are MDHEN and SYDVKM. The CDR3 runs to 14 residues. CDR3 sequence (DNA): TGTGGCAACGGAGAGCCCTCTGGGGCCAACGTCCTGACTTTC. Its translation is CGNGEPSGANVLTF.

About this clonotype: The junction departs from germline at one end; a sequencing error may be responsible. This chain joins TRBV10-3 and TRBJ2-1; 10 nucleotides agree with TRBD1. The CDR3 extends over 16 amino acids. Germline CDR1 reads ENHRY; CDR2 reads SYGVKD. For the CDR3, the DNA is TGTACCATCAGGACAGGGGGAGACACGGGCTACAATGAGCAGTTCTTC. This translates into CTIRTGGDTGYNEQFF.

Regarding this clonotype: Sequence at one end of the junction differs from germline and may be a read error. The chain joins TRBV7-9 to TRBJ2-2, with D tentatively TRBD2 (6 bases). The CDR3 covers 15 residues. CDR1 and CDR2 (germline): SEHNR, FQNEAQ (reference sequence). The DNA for the CDR3 is TGTACCAGCAGCTCGGGACTCACGAACACCGGGGAGCTGTTTTTT. Amino acids: CTSSSGLTNTGELFF.

This clonotype was recorded only once. Its ends do not fully match the called genes, so a read error is possible. The rearrangement uses TRBV10-3 and TRBJ2-1, with TRBD2 identical over 7 bases. Germline V gene data show CDR1 as ENHRY and CDR2 as SYGVKD. CDR3 length equals 15 residues. The CDR3, as DNA: TGTGCCGTCAGTGCCAGCGGGAATCCCCACAATGAGCAGATCTTC. As protein: CAVSASGNPHNEQIF.

With respect to this clonotype: The junction departs from germline at one end; a sequencing error may be responsible. The chain recombines TRBV6-1 with TRBJ2-7, with TRBD2 identical over 7 bases. The CDR3 loop spans 14 amino acids. Per germline, CDR1 MNHNS and CDR2 SASEGT. The CDR3 nucleotides read TGTGCCAGCAACGTACTAGCGCCCTCCTACGAGCGGTACTTC. Residues: CASNVLAPSYERYF.

Points on this clonotype: In this CDR3 the conserved last residue, phenylalanine or tryptophan, is missing, so a read error is likely. This rearrangement joins TRBV13 to TRBJ2-7; D assignment may be TRBD1 or TRBD2 (6 bases each). Germline values: CDR1 PRHDT, CDR2 FYEKMQ (reference sequence). This CDR3 contains 14 residues. Trimming pared 5 bases from V and 3 bases from J, leaving 14 bases between. The CDR3 loop reads CASSGGGGDYEQYS. The DNA for the CDR3 is TGTGCCAGCAGCGGAGGGGGTGGGGACTACGAGCAGTACTCT.

Note on this clonotype: A read error is possible here, since a much larger clone lies one base away. The conserved closing phenylalanine or tryptophan is absent in this CDR3, likely reflecting a read error. The chain joins TRBV5-4 to TRBJ2-2; D assignment may be TRBD1 or TRBD2 (5 bases each). This CDR3 spans 13 amino acids. V lost 4 bases and J lost 7, with 11 bases in between. Germline V gene sequence: CDR1 SGHNT, CDR2 YYREEE (reference sequence). The CDR3 loop is CASSPGPYGELFL. As DNA, the CDR3 is TGTGCCAGCAGCCCGGGACCATACGGGGAGCTGTTTCTT.

Concerning this clonotype itself: A much bigger clone sits one base away, suggesting this may be a read error. The V gene is TRBV11-1, the J gene TRBJ2-7; 8 bases fit TRBD2. Germline values: CDR1 SGHAT, CDR2 FQDESV (reference sequence). The CDR3 spans 15 residues. The CDR3 reads CANSPVAGSLFEQYF. The CDR3 bases are TGCGCCAACAGCCCAGTAGCGGGGAGTCTCTTCGAGCAGTACTTC. The full variable domain, completed using reference TRBV11-1 and TRBJ2-7, is EAEVAQSPRYKITEKSQAVAFWCDPISGHATLYWYRQILGQGPELLVQFQDESVVDDSQLPKDRFSAERLKGVDSTLKIQPAELGDSAMYLCANSPVAGSLFEQYFGPGTRLTVT.

Worth noting for this clonotype: Given a much more abundant clone one base away, this may be a read error. This chain joins TRBV5-1 and TRBJ2-1; 12 bases match TRBD1. Germline V gene lookup returns CDR1 SGHRS and CDR2 YFSETQ. This CDR3 is 15 amino acids long. CDR3 sequence reads: CASSLPGQGANEHFF. In nucleotides, the CDR3 is TGCGCCAGCAGCCTACCGGGACAGGGGGCCAATGAGCATTTCTTC.

Notes on this clonotype: Possible read error: a much larger clone is one base away. This chain uses TRBV28 with TRBJ2-5; 8 bases line up with TRBD2. Trimming cost V 8 bases and J 5 bases; bases outside gene matches: 16. From germline, CDR1 is MDHEN and CDR2 SYDVKM. The CDR3 contains 16 residues. In DNA form, the CDR3 reads TGTGCCAGCCGGAAGACTAGCGCAACTTCAGGGGAGACCCAGTACTTC. This codes for CASRKTSATSGETQYF.